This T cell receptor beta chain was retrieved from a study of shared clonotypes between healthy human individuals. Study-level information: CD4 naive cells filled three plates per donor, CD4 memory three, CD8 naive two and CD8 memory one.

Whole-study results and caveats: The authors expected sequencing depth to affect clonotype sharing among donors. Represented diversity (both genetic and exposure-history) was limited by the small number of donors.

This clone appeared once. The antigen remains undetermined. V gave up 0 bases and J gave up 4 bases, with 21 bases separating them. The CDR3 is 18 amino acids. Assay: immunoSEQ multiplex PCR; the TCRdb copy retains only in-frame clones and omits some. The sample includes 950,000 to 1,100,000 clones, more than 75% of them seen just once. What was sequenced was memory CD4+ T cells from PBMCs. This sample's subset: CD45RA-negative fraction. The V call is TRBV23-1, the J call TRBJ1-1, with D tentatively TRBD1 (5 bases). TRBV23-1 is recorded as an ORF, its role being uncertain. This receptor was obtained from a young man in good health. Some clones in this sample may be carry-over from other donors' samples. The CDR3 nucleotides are TGCGCCAGCAGTCAATCAGGGTTGTATGGGGGTCAGGCCACTGAAGCTTTCTTT. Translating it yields CASSQSGLYGGQATEAFF.